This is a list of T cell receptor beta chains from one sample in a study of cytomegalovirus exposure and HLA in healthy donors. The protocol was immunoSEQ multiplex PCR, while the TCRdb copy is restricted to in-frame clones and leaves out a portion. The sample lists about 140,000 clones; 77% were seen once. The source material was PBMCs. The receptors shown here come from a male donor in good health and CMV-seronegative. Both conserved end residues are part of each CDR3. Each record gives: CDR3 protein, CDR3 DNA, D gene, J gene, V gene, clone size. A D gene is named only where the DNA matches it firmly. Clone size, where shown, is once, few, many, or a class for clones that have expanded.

cdr3_aa: CASSLRQGANYGYTF; cdr3_nt: TGTGCCAGCAGCCTCAGACAGGGAGCTAACTATGGCTACACCTTC; d_call: TRBD1; j_call: TRBJ1-2; v_call: TRBV6-6; clone_size: -
cdr3_aa: CASSPIQGRGTQYF; cdr3_nt: TGTGCCAGCAGCCCGATACAGGGCCGGGGGACCCAGTACTTC; d_call: -; j_call: TRBJ2-5; v_call: TRBV11-2; clone_size: -
cdr3_aa: CASSPLSAGGLETQYF; cdr3_nt: TGTGCCAGCAGCCCCCTCTCGGCGGGGGGTTTGGAGACCCAGTACTTC; d_call: TRBD2; j_call: TRBJ2-5; v_call: TRBV14; clone_size: -
cdr3_aa: CASSLTRVETQYF; cdr3_nt: TGTGCCAGCAGTTTGACTAGAGTTGAGACCCAGTACTTC; d_call: -; j_call: TRBJ2-5; v_call: TRBV27; clone_size: -
cdr3_aa: CASRETSGVITDTQYF; cdr3_nt: TGTGCCAGCAGGGAAACTAGCGGGGTGATCACAGATACGCAGTATTTT; d_call: TRBD2; j_call: TRBJ2-3; v_call: TRBV6-1; clone_size: -
cdr3_aa: CASSPQPTGNTEAFF; cdr3_nt: TGTGCCAGCAGCCCCCAACCGACAGGGAACACTGAAGCTTTCTTT; d_call: -; j_call: TRBJ1-1; v_call: TRBV7-6; clone_size: -
cdr3_aa: CASSGSPGLEKLFF; cdr3_nt: TGTGCCAGCAGTGGAAGTCCGGGTTTAGAAAAACTGTTTTTT; d_call: -; j_call: TRBJ1-4; v_call: TRBV6-1; clone_size: -
cdr3_aa: CASSTQQGNGYTF; cdr3_nt: TGTGCCAGCAGCACTCAACAGGGAAATGGCTACACCTTC; d_call: -; j_call: TRBJ1-2; v_call: TRBV7-2; clone_size: -
cdr3_aa: CASSWDRGGGYTF; cdr3_nt: TGCGCCAGCAGCTGGGACAGGGGAGGCGGCTACACCTTC; d_call: TRBD1; j_call: TRBJ1-2; v_call: TRBV5-1; clone_size: -
cdr3_aa: CASSLVGGSSYNEQFF; cdr3_nt: TGTGCCAGCAGCTTAGTGGGCGGGAGCTCCTACAATGAGCAGTTCTTC; d_call: TRBD2; j_call: TRBJ2-1; v_call: TRBV7-2; clone_size: -
cdr3_aa: CASSIGGKRAYEQYF; cdr3_nt: TGTGCCAGTAGTATAGGCGGGAAGAGGGCCTACGAGCAGTACTTC; d_call: -; j_call: TRBJ2-7; v_call: TRBV19; clone_size: -
cdr3_aa: CASSEIGQGAKQYF; cdr3_nt: TGTGCCAGCAGTGAAATAGGACAGGGGGCGAAGCAGTACTTC; d_call: TRBD1; j_call: TRBJ2-5; v_call: TRBV2; clone_size: -
cdr3_aa: CAISELAVSSYEQYF; cdr3_nt: TGTGCCATCAGTGAACTAGCGGTAAGCTCCTACGAGCAGTACTTC; d_call: TRBD2; j_call: TRBJ2-7; v_call: TRBV10-3; clone_size: once
cdr3_aa: CASKNYQETQYF; cdr3_nt: TGTGCCAGTAAGAACTACCAAGAGACCCAGTACTTC; d_call: -; j_call: TRBJ2-5; v_call: TRBV19; clone_size: -
cdr3_aa: CASSPGPSGNTIYF; cdr3_nt: TGTGCCAGCTCACCAGGGCCCTCTGGAAACACCATATATTTT; d_call: -; j_call: TRBJ1-3; v_call: TRBV18; clone_size: -
cdr3_aa: CASTPSWAHGYTF; cdr3_nt: TGTGCCAGCACCCCGAGTTGGGCCCATGGCTACACCTTC; d_call: -; j_call: TRBJ1-2; v_call: TRBV5-8; clone_size: -
cdr3_aa: CASSLDSGRIHNEQFF; cdr3_nt: TGCGCCAGCAGCTTGGATTCCGGGAGGATCCACAATGAGCAGTTCTTC; d_call: TRBD2; j_call: TRBJ2-1; v_call: TRBV5-1; clone_size: -
cdr3_aa: CASTLGHVNTEAFF; cdr3_nt: TGTGCCAGCACCCTGGGACATGTCAACACTGAAGCTTTCTTT; d_call: -; j_call: TRBJ1-1; v_call: TRBV7-9; clone_size: -
cdr3_aa: CASSDGEAGEAFF; cdr3_nt: TGTGCCAGCAGTGACGGCGAGGCAGGGGAAGCTTTCTTT; d_call: -; j_call: TRBJ1-1; v_call: TRBV6-4; clone_size: -
cdr3_aa: CASSLGGLGELFF; cdr3_nt: TGTGCCAGTAGCTTAGGGGGCCTGGGGGAGCTGTTTTTT; d_call: TRBD1; j_call: TRBJ2-2; v_call: TRBV19; clone_size: -
cdr3_aa: CASSPTGYSNQPQHF; cdr3_nt: TGTGCCAGCAGCCCAACAGGTTATAGCAATCAGCCCCAGCATTTT; d_call: -; j_call: TRBJ1-5; v_call: TRBV7-2; clone_size: -
cdr3_aa: CASSLVRQLVGYTF; cdr3_nt: TGTGCCAGCAGCTTAGTGCGGCAGCTGGTAGGCTACACCTTC; d_call: -; j_call: TRBJ1-2; v_call: TRBV7-9; clone_size: -
cdr3_aa: CASNNGVETQYF; cdr3_nt: TGTGCCAGTAATAACGGGGTAGAGACCCAGTACTTC; d_call: -; j_call: TRBJ2-5; v_call: TRBV6-1; clone_size: -
cdr3_aa: CASYRDARGPETQYF; cdr3_nt: TGTGCCAGTTATCGTGACGCCAGGGGGCCGGAGACCCAGTACTTC; d_call: TRBD1; j_call: TRBJ2-5; v_call: TRBV6-6; clone_size: few
cdr3_aa: CASSSGFGANVLTF; cdr3_nt: TGTGCCAGCAGCTCAGGGTTTGGGGCCAACGTCCTGACTTTC; d_call: -; j_call: TRBJ2-6; v_call: TRBV6-5; clone_size: -
cdr3_aa: CASSPLGQGAGETQYF; cdr3_nt: TGTGCCAGCTCACCCCTAGGACAGGGGGCAGGAGAGACCCAGTACTTC; d_call: TRBD1; j_call: TRBJ2-5; v_call: TRBV18; clone_size: -
cdr3_aa: CASCRTSGGATEQYF; cdr3_nt: TGTGCCAGCTGCCGGACTAGCGGAGGAGCTACCGAGCAGTACTTC; d_call: TRBD2; j_call: TRBJ2-7; v_call: TRBV19; clone_size: -
cdr3_aa: CASSIDGVANNEQFF; cdr3_nt: TGTGCCAGTAGTATAGATGGGGTAGCGAACAATGAGCAGTTCTTC; d_call: -; j_call: TRBJ2-1; v_call: TRBV19; clone_size: -
cdr3_aa: CASRGGWPPEAFF; cdr3_nt: TGTGCCAGTAGAGGGGGCTGGCCACCTGAAGCTTTCTTT; d_call: TRBD1; j_call: TRBJ1-1; v_call: TRBV19; clone_size: -
cdr3_aa: CASSTSTGTIEQYF; cdr3_nt: TGTGCCAGCAGCACCTCCACCGGGACTATCGAGCAGTACTTC; d_call: TRBD2; j_call: TRBJ2-7; v_call: TRBV7-8; clone_size: -
cdr3_aa: CASSLVRGRDGYTF; cdr3_nt: TGCGCCAGCAGCTTGGTCAGGGGGCGTGATGGCTACACCTTC; d_call: TRBD1; j_call: TRBJ1-2; v_call: TRBV5-1; clone_size: -
cdr3_aa: CASTYAGTAKKELFF; cdr3_nt: TGTGCCAGCACCTACGCCGGGACTGCCAAAAAGGAGCTGTTTTTT; d_call: -; j_call: TRBJ2-2; v_call: TRBV5-6; clone_size: -
cdr3_aa: CASSSNQPQHF; cdr3_nt: TGTGCCAGCAGTTCGAATCAGCCCCAGCATTTT; d_call: -; j_call: TRBJ1-5; v_call: TRBV6-6; clone_size: -
cdr3_aa: CASSPRTGGYYGYTF; cdr3_nt: TGTGCCAGCAGTCCCCGGACAGGGGGTTACTATGGCTACACCTTC; d_call: TRBD1; j_call: TRBJ1-2; v_call: TRBV6-5; clone_size: -
cdr3_aa: CASKLAGVGHNEQFF; cdr3_nt: TGTGCCAGCAAGTTGGCGGGGGTAGGTCACAATGAGCAGTTCTTC; d_call: TRBD2; j_call: TRBJ2-1; v_call: TRBV6-5; clone_size: -
cdr3_aa: CASCRGASEAFF; cdr3_nt: TGTGCCAGCTGCCGGGGAGCCTCTGAAGCTTTCTTT; d_call: -; j_call: TRBJ1-1; v_call: TRBV6-6; clone_size: -
cdr3_aa: CASSFPRLAGAYNEQFF; cdr3_nt: TGTGCCAGCAGCTTTCCTCGACTAGCGGGAGCCTACAATGAGCAGTTCTTC; d_call: TRBD2; j_call: TRBJ2-1; v_call: TRBV5-6; clone_size: -
cdr3_aa: CTSSQRGHPLHYGYTF; cdr3_nt: TGCACCAGCAGCCAACGGGGACATCCTCTACACTATGGCTACACCTTC; d_call: -; j_call: TRBJ1-2; v_call: TRBV1; clone_size: -
cdr3_aa: CASSGGQGRTGELFF; cdr3_nt: TGTGCCAGCAGCGGGGGACAGGGGAGGACCGGGGAGCTGTTTTTT; d_call: TRBD1; j_call: TRBJ2-2; v_call: TRBV9; clone_size: -
cdr3_aa: CASSPTTGTGANVLTF; cdr3_nt: TGTGCCAGCAGCCCGACAACAGGGACTGGGGCCAACGTCCTGACTTTC; d_call: -; j_call: TRBJ2-6; v_call: TRBV5-5; clone_size: once
cdr3_aa: CASRISGQGGQPQHF; cdr3_nt: TGTGCCAGTAGGATATCTGGACAGGGCGGTCAGCCCCAGCATTTT; d_call: TRBD1; j_call: TRBJ1-5; v_call: TRBV19; clone_size: -
cdr3_aa: CASSPGDTGELFF; cdr3_nt: TGCGCCAGCAGCCCAGGGGACACCGGGGAGCTGTTTTTT; d_call: -; j_call: TRBJ2-2; v_call: TRBV5-1; clone_size: few
cdr3_aa: CASSQRGGTAYEQYF; cdr3_nt: TGTGCCAGCAGTCAGCGTGGGGGGACCGCTTACGAGCAGTACTTC; d_call: -; j_call: TRBJ2-7; v_call: TRBV6-5; clone_size: few
cdr3_aa: CASSPGTGWETQYF; cdr3_nt: TGTGCCAGCAGCCCCGGGACAGGGTGGGAGACCCAGTACTTC; d_call: TRBD1; j_call: TRBJ2-5; v_call: TRBV7-6; clone_size: -
cdr3_aa: CASSPPTGQETQYF; cdr3_nt: TGTGCCAGCTCACCACCGACAGGTCAAGAGACCCAGTACTTC; d_call: -; j_call: TRBJ2-5; v_call: TRBV18; clone_size: -
cdr3_aa: CASSLGRGGTDTQYF; cdr3_nt: TGTGCCAGCAGCTTAGGCCGCGGGGGCACAGATACGCAGTATTTT; d_call: -; j_call: TRBJ2-3; v_call: TRBV7-6; clone_size: once
cdr3_aa: CASSQDRVNTEAFF; cdr3_nt: TGCGCCAGCAGCCAAGATCGGGTGAACACTGAAGCTTTCTTT; d_call: -; j_call: TRBJ1-1; v_call: TRBV4-3; clone_size: few
cdr3_aa: CASSIGQGEKLFF; cdr3_nt: TGTGCCAGCAGCATCGGACAGGGTGAAAAACTGTTTTTT; d_call: TRBD1; j_call: TRBJ1-4; v_call: TRBV7-9; clone_size: -
cdr3_aa: CASSQDSTGGDTQYF; cdr3_nt: TGCGCCAGCAGCCAAGACAGTACGGGGGGAGATACGCAGTATTTT; d_call: TRBD2; j_call: TRBJ2-3; v_call: TRBV4-3; clone_size: -
cdr3_aa: CASSPSPREVFF; cdr3_nt: TGTGCCAGCAGCCCCTCCCCGCGGGAGGTGTTCTTC; d_call: TRBD2; j_call: TRBJ2-1; v_call: TRBV9; clone_size: once
cdr3_aa: CASSHPGQGLGDIQYF; cdr3_nt: TGTGCCAGCAGCCACCCGGGACAGGGGTTGGGGGACATTCAGTACTTC; d_call: TRBD1; j_call: TRBJ2-4; v_call: TRBV5-8; clone_size: once